Listed below are T cell receptor beta chains from one sample, sequenced in a study of T cells in Graves' hyperthyroidism and ophthalmopathy. From the multiplex PCR reads, TCRdb called clonotypes with MiXCR, one entry per CDR3 protein. In the table there are hundreds of thousands of distinct CDR3 sequences, 15% to 19% of which are singletons. Sequencing was done on a sample of blood. The receptor source for this set is a woman aged 18-29 years with Graves' hyperthyroidism. Both conserved end residues are part of each CDR3. The D gene is left open where the match is weak. Not every row has a clone size; where given, it reads once, few, many or a size class.

clone_size: few
d_call: TRBD1
cdr3_length: 15
j_call: TRBJ1-2
v_call: TRBV3-1
cdr3_nt: TGTGCCAGCAGCCGCGAAACGGGACAGGGTGGTGGCTACACCTTC
cdr3_aa: CASSRETGQGGGYTF

clone_size: many
d_call: .
cdr3_length: 17
j_call: TRBJ1-2
v_call: TRBV10-3
cdr3_nt: TGTGCCATCAGTGAGTCCCGCCAGGGGCGAACTAACTATGGCTACACCTTC
cdr3_aa: CAISESRQGRTNYGYTF

clone_size: few
d_call: TRBD1
cdr3_length: 16
j_call: TRBJ1-3
v_call: TRBV9
cdr3_nt: TGTGCCAGCAGCAATGGACAGGCGTTCTCTGGAAACACCATATATTTT
cdr3_aa: CASSNGQAFSGNTIYF

clone_size: .
d_call: TRBD1
cdr3_length: 14
j_call: TRBJ1-2
v_call: TRBV3-1
cdr3_nt: TGTGCCAGCAGCCCGCAGGGGGCGCTTGCTGGCTACACCTTC
cdr3_aa: CASSPQGALAGYTF

clone_size: .
d_call: .
cdr3_length: 13
j_call: TRBJ2-2
v_call: TRBV4-1
cdr3_nt: TGCGCCAGCAGCCAACCGATGTCCGGGGAGCTGTTTTTT
cdr3_aa: CASSQPMSGELFF

clone_size: many
d_call: .
cdr3_length: 17
j_call: TRBJ2-7
v_call: TRBV27
cdr3_nt: TGTGCCAGCAGTTTAGGGCGGGGGCGGTCAAGCCGTTACGAGCAGTACTTC
cdr3_aa: CASSLGRGRSSRYEQYF

clone_size: few
d_call: .
cdr3_length: 13
j_call: TRBJ1-5
v_call: TRBV20-1
cdr3_nt: TGCAGTGCTAGGCTAAGTGCAAATCAGCCCCAGCATTTT
cdr3_aa: CSARLSANQPQHF

clone_size: .
d_call: .
cdr3_length: 18
j_call: TRBJ1-4
v_call: TRBV19
cdr3_nt: TGTGCCAGTAGTATCTTAGGGGGGGACGTTGCAACTAATGAAAAACTGTTTTTT
cdr3_aa: CASSILGGDVATNEKLFF

clone_size: few
d_call: .
cdr3_length: 16
j_call: TRBJ1-6
v_call: TRBV27
cdr3_nt: TGTGCCAGCAGCCTTACAATGAGCTCCTATAATTCACCCCTCCACTTT
cdr3_aa: CASSLTMSSYNSPLHF

clone_size: many
d_call: .
cdr3_length: 14
j_call: TRBJ2-1
v_call: TRBV15
cdr3_nt: TGTGCCACCAGCGGGAGGACTGTCTACAATGAGCAGTTCTTC
cdr3_aa: CATSGRTVYNEQFF

clone_size: few
d_call: TRBD1
cdr3_length: 14
j_call: TRBJ2-7
v_call: TRBV7-9
cdr3_nt: TGTGCCAGCACCCTAGGGTCAGGGGGCTACGAGCAGTACTTC
cdr3_aa: CASTLGSGGYEQYF

clone_size: few
d_call: .
cdr3_length: 16
j_call: TRBJ1-2
v_call: TRBV10-3
cdr3_nt: TGTGCCATCAGTGATCCGTCCTTGGGGCAGGGCTATGGCTACACCTTC
cdr3_aa: CAISDPSLGQGYGYTF

clone_size: few
d_call: TRBD2
cdr3_length: 15
j_call: TRBJ2-3
v_call: TRBV12-3/TRBV12-4
cdr3_nt: TGTGCCAGCAGCCGCAGACTAGCGGGAGTGGATACGCAGTATTTT
cdr3_aa: CASSRRLAGVDTQYF

clone_size: many
d_call: TRBD2
cdr3_length: 19
j_call: TRBJ2-5
v_call: TRBV6-1
cdr3_nt: TGTGCCAGCAGTCCCGACAGGGCGGTAGCGGGAGGGCGGGCAAAGACCCAGTACTTC
cdr3_aa: CASSPDRAVAGGRAKTQYF

clone_size: .
d_call: .
cdr3_length: 17
j_call: TRBJ1-6
v_call: TRBV4-1
cdr3_nt: TGCGCCAGCAGCTCCTCGCCGGGACGGAGTGGTGATTCACCCCTCCACTTT
cdr3_aa: CASSSSPGRSGDSPLHF

clone_size: .
d_call: TRBD1
cdr3_length: 14
j_call: TRBJ2-2
v_call: TRBV6-1
cdr3_nt: TGTGCTAGCGATTGGACAGGGTTAACCGGGGAGCTGTTTTTT
cdr3_aa: CASDWTGLTGELFF

clone_size: .
d_call: TRBD1
cdr3_length: 15
j_call: TRBJ1-4
v_call: TRBV5-1
cdr3_nt: TGCGCCAGCAGCTTGCCGACAGGGGGCGAGGAAAAACTGTTTTTT
cdr3_aa: CASSLPTGGEEKLFF

clone_size: many
d_call: TRBD1
cdr3_length: 15
j_call: TRBJ1-5
v_call: TRBV27
cdr3_nt: TGTGCCAGCAGGCCACAGGGGTTGGGCAATCAGCCCCAGCATTTT
cdr3_aa: CASRPQGLGNQPQHF

clone_size: many
d_call: .
cdr3_length: 14
j_call: TRBJ1-1
v_call: TRBV11-2
cdr3_nt: TGTGCCAGCAGCGCCCCCTTAAAAAACACTGAAGCTTTCTTT
cdr3_aa: CASSAPLKNTEAFF

clone_size: few
d_call: .
cdr3_length: 15
j_call: TRBJ1-4
v_call: TRBV19
cdr3_nt: TGTGCCAGTAGTAGCCAGGGATCAACTAATGAAAAACTGTTTTTT
cdr3_aa: CASSSQGSTNEKLFF

clone_size: few
d_call: TRBD1
cdr3_length: 17
j_call: TRBJ2-2
v_call: TRBV5-1
cdr3_nt: TGCGCCAGCAGCTTGGAACCGACAGGGGTTAACACCGGGGAGCTGTTTTTT
cdr3_aa: CASSLEPTGVNTGELFF

clone_size: few
d_call: TRBD1
cdr3_length: 16
j_call: TRBJ2-1
v_call: TRBV24-1
cdr3_nt: TGTGCCACCAGTGATACAAAGGGACAGCGTTACAATGAGCAGTTCTTC
cdr3_aa: CATSDTKGQRYNEQFF

clone_size: many
d_call: TRBD2
cdr3_length: 16
j_call: TRBJ2-1
v_call: TRBV2
cdr3_nt: TGTGCCAGCAGTTACCGGGGACTAGCGGACCCCAATGAGCAGTTCTTC
cdr3_aa: CASSYRGLADPNEQFF

clone_size: many
d_call: TRBD1
cdr3_length: 14
j_call: TRBJ1-4
v_call: TRBV20-1
cdr3_nt: TGCAGTGCTGGAGGACAGGGGGCGAGTGAAAAACTGTTTTTT
cdr3_aa: CSAGGQGASEKLFF

clone_size: few
d_call: .
cdr3_length: 14
j_call: TRBJ1-2
v_call: TRBV18
cdr3_nt: TGTGCCAGCTCACAGGGACGGGCGGGAGAAGGCTACACCTTC
cdr3_aa: CASSQGRAGEGYTF

clone_size: few
d_call: .
cdr3_length: 12
j_call: TRBJ2-7
v_call: TRBV29-1
cdr3_nt: TGCAGCGTGACCTCAGGGTTGGGAGAGCAGTACTTC
cdr3_aa: CSVTSGLGEQYF

clone_size: many
d_call: TRBD2
cdr3_length: 15
j_call: TRBJ2-1
v_call: TRBV7-8
cdr3_nt: TGTGCCAGCAGCACGCGGGAGGCCCTTTACAATGAGCAGTTCTTC
cdr3_aa: CASSTREALYNEQFF

clone_size: many
d_call: .
cdr3_length: 14
j_call: TRBJ2-3
v_call: TRBV5-6
cdr3_nt: TGTGCCAGCAGCTTGCTAACTAGCACAGATACGCAGTATTTT
cdr3_aa: CASSLLTSTDTQYF

clone_size: many
d_call: .
cdr3_length: 15
j_call: TRBJ1-5
v_call: TRBV3-1
cdr3_nt: TGTGCCAGCAGCCAAGATACCGTTGGGAATCAGCCCCAGCATTTT
cdr3_aa: CASSQDTVGNQPQHF

clone_size: many
d_call: .
cdr3_length: 15
j_call: TRBJ2-3
v_call: TRBV27
cdr3_nt: TGTGCCAGCAGTTTAGTAGGAAGTACCCTAGATACGCAGTATTTT
cdr3_aa: CASSLVGSTLDTQYF

clone_size: many
d_call: TRBD1
cdr3_length: 16
j_call: TRBJ1-2
v_call: TRBV3-1
cdr3_nt: TGTGCCAGCAGCCACCTACCCGGGACAGGGTCGGATGGCTACACCTTC
cdr3_aa: CASSHLPGTGSDGYTF

clone_size: many
d_call: TRBD1
cdr3_length: 16
j_call: TRBJ1-2
v_call: TRBV27
cdr3_nt: TGTGCCAGCAGTCCCTACCGGGACAGGGGGCACTATGGCTACACCTTC
cdr3_aa: CASSPYRDRGHYGYTF

clone_size: .
d_call: .
cdr3_length: 16
j_call: TRBJ2-2
v_call: TRBV6-4
cdr3_nt: TGTGCCAGCAGCCCCCTCGGAGGGGTGGGGACCGGGGAGCTGTTTTTT
cdr3_aa: CASSPLGGVGTGELFF

clone_size: many
d_call: .
cdr3_length: 12
j_call: TRBJ2-1
v_call: TRBV30
cdr3_nt: TGTGCCTGGTGGGGTGGCTACAATGAGCAGTTCTTC
cdr3_aa: CAWWGGYNEQFF

clone_size: .
d_call: TRBD1
cdr3_length: 15
j_call: TRBJ2-7
v_call: TRBV6-1
cdr3_nt: TGTGCCAGCAGGTTTGGGACAGTGCGCTCCTACGAGCAGTACTTC
cdr3_aa: CASRFGTVRSYEQYF

clone_size: many
d_call: TRBD2
cdr3_length: 18
j_call: TRBJ2-2
v_call: TRBV7-2
cdr3_nt: TGTGCCAGCAGCTTAGAAGGGACTAGCGGGGGTTGGACCGGGGAGCTGTTTTTT
cdr3_aa: CASSLEGTSGGWTGELFF

clone_size: .
d_call: TRBD2
cdr3_length: 17
j_call: TRBJ2-4
v_call: TRBV5-1
cdr3_nt: TGCGCCAGCAGCTCGCGCGGACTAGCGGGTGCCAAAAACATTCAGTACTTC
cdr3_aa: CASSSRGLAGAKNIQYF

clone_size: many
d_call: TRBD1
cdr3_length: 17
j_call: TRBJ2-1
v_call: TRBV5-5
cdr3_nt: TGTGCCAGCAGCTTTCGCGTAGACAGGGGGCTTGCGAATGAGCAGTTCTTC
cdr3_aa: CASSFRVDRGLANEQFF

clone_size: .
d_call: .
cdr3_length: 14
j_call: TRBJ2-7
v_call: TRBV28
cdr3_nt: TGTGCCAGCAGTTCGTCCTGGGGCTCCTACGAGCAGTACTTC
cdr3_aa: CASSSSWGSYEQYF

clone_size: many
d_call: .
cdr3_length: 14
j_call: TRBJ2-3
v_call: TRBV7-3
cdr3_nt: TGTGCCAGCAGCCCAGGGGGGGCATACGATACGCAGTATTTT
cdr3_aa: CASSPGGAYDTQYF

clone_size: many
d_call: .
cdr3_length: 12
j_call: TRBJ2-7
v_call: TRBV11-3
cdr3_nt: TGTGCCAGCAGCTTCGGCTTCTACGAGCAGTACTTC
cdr3_aa: CASSFGFYEQYF

clone_size: many
d_call: TRBD2
cdr3_length: 15
j_call: TRBJ2-1
v_call: TRBV3-1
cdr3_nt: TGTGCCAGCAGCCCCAGGGCGGGAGCGGGCGGGGAGCAGTTCTTC
cdr3_aa: CASSPRAGAGGEQFF

clone_size: many
d_call: .
cdr3_length: 13
j_call: TRBJ2-7
v_call: TRBV9
cdr3_nt: TGTGCCAGCAGCGTAGCCAACCAGGGTAAGCAGTACTTC
cdr3_aa: CASSVANQGKQYF

clone_size: many
d_call: TRBD1
cdr3_length: 12
j_call: TRBJ1-1
v_call: TRBV20-1
cdr3_nt: TGCTTGAGACAGGGATTTGACACTGAAGCTTTCTTT
cdr3_aa: CLRQGFDTEAFF

clone_size: many
d_call: .
cdr3_length: 15
j_call: TRBJ2-3
v_call: TRBV7-8
cdr3_nt: TGTGCCAGCAGCGTGGACTACCGGGGTGGAGATACGCAGTATTTT
cdr3_aa: CASSVDYRGGDTQYF